This T cell receptor beta chain was obtained from a study of regulatory T cells in long-lasting Graves disease. The TCR beta library used iRepertoire HTBI primers with Arm-PCR amplification of CDR3. TCRdb itself ran the multiplex PCR reads through MiXCR, one entry per CDR3 protein. This table has some 250,000 distinct CDR3 sequences, approximately 18% appearing once. The time point: newly diagnosed GD, antithyroid drugs for less than 3 months. With RNA extracted from PBMCs as input, the TCR library was made. EDTA tubes received about 9.6 milliliters of drawn peripheral blood. The CDR3 runs 14 residues. The ends were cut back, 3 bases at V and 0 bases at J, with 8 bases in the middle. Germline V gene sequence: CDR1 SGDLS, CDR2 YYNGEE. Overall study findings and caveats: Persistent disease exhibited a predilection for TRBV28, TRBJ1-2 and TRBJ2-5.

This clonotype was detected ten times or more. Its antigen is not identified. This sample also belongs to another study, concerning T cells in Graves' hyperthyroidism and ophthalmopathy.

The sequencing used peripheral blood mononuclear cells (PBMCs), collected at new diagnosis, from a patient treated with antithyroid drugs. The V and J genes are TRBV9 and TRBJ2-3; D is unclear. The TCR originated in a woman in her 30s with Graves disease. The CDR3 nucleotides are TGTGCCAGCAGCGCCATGGCTAGCACAGATACGCAGTATTTT. Translating gives CASSAMASTDTQYF.